Following are 26 T cell receptor beta chains from one sample sequenced in a study of CD8 T cells in ankylosing spondylitis (dated 2017 in TCRdb). Their recognized antigens are unknown. Libraries were constructed by 5' RACE. Reads for this sample came from an Illumina HiSeq 2500. The public reads were reanalyzed by TCRdb: fastp trimming at Q25, MiXCR alignment, in-frame beta chains only. Rows are unified per CDR3 protein, each entry keeping the most common DNA and genes. The sample contains more than 400,000 distinct CDR3 sequences, roughly 5.2% of them found a single time. The top ten hold under 4.5% of the sample. Paper-wide results and their limitations: Blood from ankylosing spondylitis patients appeared to be characterized by a TCR beta motif composed of under 10 highly homologous amino acid variants.

The sequenced sample was blood, either unsorted or a sorted T cell fraction (not recorded which). Receptor source: a male donor with ankylosing spondylitis.

This clonotype was observed at least ten times. This chain links TRBV6-2 or TRBV6-3 with TRBJ1-1, with D uncertain. Looked up from germline, CDR1 is MNHEY and CDR2 is SVGEGT. The CDR3 extends over 14 amino acids. V gave up 6 bases and J gave up 3 bases, with 14 bases separating them. Here the CDR3 reads CASSDNGFYTEAFF. In DNA, the CDR3 is TGTGCCAGCAGCGATAACGGTTTCTACACTGAAGCTTTCTTT.

CDR3 residues: CASSAAVWDREYNEQFF. In DNA form, the CDR3 reads TGTGCCAGCAGTGCAGCAGTCTGGGACAGGGAATACAATGAGCAGTTCTTC. This chain connects TRBV28 to TRBJ2-1; 9 bases map to TRBD1. The junction had 12 bases not matched to a gene; V was cut back by 5 bases and J by 4 bases. The CDR3 runs 17 residues. Looked up from germline, CDR1 is MDHEN and CDR2 is SYDVKM.

In its sample, this clonotype was seen many times. The V gene is TRBV4-3, the J gene TRBJ1-2; maybe TRBD1 (6 bases). CDR1 and CDR2 (germline): LGHNA, YSLEER. CDR3 length equals 16 residues. The V and J ends lost 1 base and 0 bases respectively, with 12 bases between them. CDR3 coding DNA: TGCGCCAGCAGCCAAGTGACAGGCCAAGCTAACTATGGCTACACCTTC. As protein: CASSQVTGQANYGYTF.

This clonotype was observed a handful of times. V is TRBV7-9 and J is TRBJ1-2, with D perhaps matching TRBD1 (5 bases). Trimming shortened V by 3 bases and J by 4 bases, and 12 bases separated the two germline ends. Germline-derived CDR1 and CDR2 are SEHNR and FQNEAQ (reference sequence). The CDR3 extends over 14 amino acids. The DNA for the CDR3 is TGTGCCAGCAGCTTTAGGGGCAGGACCTATGGCTACACCTTC. As protein: CASSFRGRTYGYTF.

This clonotype was found many times. This chain joins TRBV10-3 and TRBJ1-6; TRBD1 matches 9 bases. CDR3 size: 14 residues. Germline values: CDR1 ENHRY, CDR2 SYGVKD. The ends lost 7 bases at V and 14 bases at J; junction bases unmatched: 12. CDR3 region: CAITPTGGKQALHF. CDR3 DNA: TGTGCCATCACCCCGACAGGGGGTAAACAAGCCCTCCACTTT.

In its sample, this clonotype was seen many times. The CDR3 DNA is TGCGCCAGCAGCGCCCGGACTGGGACCTACGAGCAGTACTTC. Amino acid sequence: CASSARTGTYEQYF. The V and J genes are TRBV5-1 and TRBJ2-7, with D tentatively TRBD2 (5 bases). CDR1 is SGHRS, CDR2 YFSETQ, per germline. V was pared by 4 bases and J by 2 bases, with 13 bases between. The CDR3 contains 14 residues.

This clonotype was recorded at least ten times. The chain carries TRBV20-1 and TRBJ2-1; 10 positions agree with TRBD2. Trimming cost V 6 bases and J 8 bases; bases outside gene matches: 13. The CDR3 has 15 amino acids. Germline V gene lookup returns CDR1 DFQATT and CDR2 SNEGSKA (reference sequence). The CDR3 coding sequence is TGCAGTGCCGGAAAGGGCCTAGCGGGAGCGGATGAGCAGTTCTTC. This encodes CSAGKGLAGADEQFF.

This clonotype was seen at least ten times. This chain joins TRBV7-2 and TRBJ2-1, with D uncertain. The CDR3 is made up of 15 amino acids. Germline loops: CDR1 SGHTA, CDR2 FQGNSA. V lost 0 bases to trimming and J lost 2 bases, with 8 bases between them. CDR3 DNA sequence: TGTGCCAGCAGCTTAGCGTTCGCGGCCTACAATGAGCAGTTCTTC. It codes for CASSLAFAAYNEQFF.

This clonotype was seen many times. The J gene is TRBJ2-1, the V gene TRBV5-1; weak D call: TRBD2 (7 bases). The CDR3 extends over 16 amino acids. Trimming pared 8 bases from V and 7 bases from J, leaving 25 bases between. In germline, CDR1 is SGHRS, CDR2 YFSETQ. The CDR3 reads CASGGLLGREKNEQFF. DNA for the CDR3: TGCGCCAGTGGGGGCTTATTAGGGCGGGAGAAGAATGAGCAGTTCTTC.

This clonotype was picked up many times. The chain links TRBV10-1 to TRBJ2-3, with 11 bases lining up with TRBD2. This CDR3 contains 15 residues. CDR1 WNHNN and CDR2 SYGVQD come from the germline V gene (reference sequence). The V segment lost 5 bases and the J segment 1 base; nucleotides outside the gene matches: 2. The CDR3 region has the DNA TGCGCCAGCAGTACTAGCGGGAGTGGCACAGATACGCAGTATTTT. It specifies CASSTSGSGTDTQYF.

The chain recombines TRBV6-5 with TRBJ2-5, with 7 bases matching TRBD2. Germline-derived CDR1 and CDR2 are MNHEY and SVGAGI. The CDR3 has 14 residues. With 4 bases clipped from V and 7 bases from J, the junction kept 9 bases outside the gene matches. CDR3 nucleotide sequence: TGTGCCAGCAGTTTTGGCGGCGGGAGTGGGACCCAGTACTTC. It codes for CASSFGGGSGTQYF.

This clonotype was seen ten or more times. The V and J genes are TRBV7-2 and TRBJ2-2; 10 bases map to TRBD2. Germline V gene lookup returns CDR1 SGHTA and CDR2 FQGNSA. The trim removed 2 bases at V and 1 base at J, leaving 4 bases unmatched. The CDR3 totals 17 residues. The CDR3 region is CASSLQLAGKNTGELFF. The DNA for the CDR3 is TGTGCCAGCAGCTTACAACTAGCGGGGAAGAACACCGGGGAGCTGTTTTTT.

In its sample, this clonotype was seen many times. J is TRBJ2-5 and V is TRBV7-2; 11 bases fit TRBD2. CDR1 and CDR2 from the germline V gene are SGHTA and FQGNSA. With V trimmed by 4 bases and J by 5 bases, 6 bases remained unmatched. The CDR3 spans 15 residues. Written as DNA, the CDR3 is TGTGCCAGCAGCTGGGCTAGCGGGAGGACCGAGACCCAGTACTTC. Its protein is CASSWASGRTETQYF.

This clonotype has at least ten counts. V is TRBV20-1 and J is TRBJ1-5, with D perhaps matching TRBD1 (5 bases). The CDR3 loop spans 13 amino acids. Germline lookup yields CDR1 DFQATT and CDR2 SNEGSKA (reference sequence). The V end was cut by 4 bases, the J end by 1 base, with 8 bases between. The CDR3 DNA is TGCAGTGCTATAAGACAGAGCAATCAGCCCCAGCATTTT. Translated, it gives CSAIRQSNQPQHF.

This clonotype was picked up many times. The chain combines TRBV20-1 with TRBJ1-1; 7 positions match TRBD1. This CDR3 is built from 13 residues. J was trimmed by 4 bases and V by 5 bases; bases with no gene match: 7. The germline V gene has CDR1 DFQATT and CDR2 SNEGSKA (reference sequence). DNA of the CDR3: TGCAGTGCTCGAAACGACAGGGCCACTGAAGCTTTCTTT. This codes for CSARNDRATEAFF.

This clonotype has ten or more counts. One junction end disagrees with the germline gene, perhaps due to a read error. The rearrangement uses TRBV5-1 and TRBJ2-3, with unresolved D. The CDR3 covers 13 residues. CDR1 is SGHRS, CDR2 YFSETQ, per germline. The CDR3: CASSLSGTDTQYF. Written as DNA, the CDR3 is TGTGCCAGCAGCTTAAGTGGGACAGATACGCAGTATTTT.

Ten or more counts support this clonotype. The genes are TRBV18 and TRBJ2-5; the D gene is possibly TRBD1 (6 bases). V dropped 3 bases and J dropped 0 bases, with 11 bases sitting between them. The CDR3 consists of 15 residues. Germline CDR1 reads KGHSH; CDR2 reads LQKENI. CDR3 amino acids: CASSPSDRHQETQYF. Here the CDR3 DNA reads TGTGCCAGCTCACCGAGCGACAGGCACCAAGAGACCCAGTACTTC.

This clonotype was recorded many times. V is TRBV7-8 and J is TRBJ1-2; D is uncertain. The germline V gene has CDR1 SGHVS and CDR2 FQNEAQ. This CDR3 has 14 residues. Deletions cut 1 base from V and 6 bases from J, with 12 bases between. CDR3 sequence: CASSLGGWYDGYTF. The CDR3, as DNA: TGTGCCAGCAGCTTAGGGGGTTGGTACGATGGCTACACCTTC.

This clonotype was detected ten times or more. The chain joins TRBV6-1 to TRBJ1-5; the match to TRBD1 covers 10 bases. Losses at the gene ends were 6 bases for V and 7 bases for J; bases not matched to a gene: 9. The length of the CDR3 is 15 residues. CDR1 and CDR2 (germline): MNHNS, SASEGT. The CDR3 sequence: CASSIDRGRVQPQHF. The CDR3 region has the DNA TGTGCCAGCAGCATCGACAGGGGGCGAGTACAGCCCCAGCATTTT.

This clonotype came up many times. The genes are TRBV5-1 and TRBJ2-7; D is perhaps TRBD1 or TRBD2 (5 bases each). CDR3 length: 14 residues. Germline loops: CDR1 SGHRS, CDR2 YFSETQ. V lost 3 bases, J lost 2 bases, and 12 bases lay in between. The CDR3 region has the DNA TGCGCCAGCAGCTACCGGGACGGAGCCTACGAGCAGTACTTC. It is translated as CASSYRDGAYEQYF.

This clonotype was counted at least ten times. The chain employs TRBV20-1 and TRBJ2-2; D gene uncertain. Per germline, CDR1 DFQATT and CDR2 SNEGSKA (reference sequence). The CDR3 spans 14 residues. V was trimmed by 0 bases and J by 4 bases, leaving 9 bases between them. The CDR3 DNA reads TGCAGTGCTAGAGATATAGATCTCACCGGGGAGCTGTTTTTT. This translates into CSARDIDLTGELFF.

This clonotype was counted at least ten times. The chain couples TRBV7-2 to TRBJ2-3; possibly TRBD2 for D (6 bases). The CDR3 runs 11 residues. CDR1 and CDR2 from the germline V gene are SGHTA and FQGNSA. V dropped 4 bases and J dropped 10 bases, with 9 bases sitting between them. CDR3 DNA sequence: TGTGCCAGCAGCTACCGGGACTCGCAGTATTTT. Translated: CASSYRDSQYF.

This clonotype was counted many times. The chain joins TRBV4-1 to TRBJ1-5; 8 positions agree with TRBD1. Per germline, CDR1 MGHRA and CDR2 YSYEKL. Germline trimming cut 3 bases from V and 2 bases from J; bases unmatched to any gene: 6. This CDR3 has 16 amino acids. CDR3 protein: CASSHAGTGGNQPQHF. CDR3 DNA sequence: TGCGCCAGCAGCCATGCCGGGACAGGAGGCAATCAGCCCCAGCATTTT.

This sequence joins TRBV11-2 and TRBJ2-6; D gene uncertain. Germline V lookup: CDR1 SGHAT, CDR2 FQNNGV. The CDR3 loop spans 16 amino acids. V was clipped by 5 bases and J by 0 bases, with 11 bases between them. The CDR3 region is CASSRYSSSGANVLTF. In DNA, the CDR3 is TGTGCCAGCAGCCGATACAGTTCCTCTGGGGCCAACGTCCTGACTTTC.

With respect to this clonotype: This may be a read error, as it is one base from a much larger clone. The chain combines TRBV7-9 with TRBJ2-7; tentatively, D is TRBD1 (7 bases). Looked up from germline, CDR1 is SEHNR and CDR2 is FQNEAQ (reference sequence). The V gene lost 5 bases and the J gene lost 3 bases, with 14 bases spanning the gap. The CDR3 totals 14 residues. The CDR3 DNA sequence: TGTGCCAGCAGCCGCGGGACAGACGTCTACGAGCAGTACTTC. This translates into CASSRGTDVYEQYF.

This chain connects TRBV27 to TRBJ1-4, with 10 positions matching TRBD1. Germline CDR1 reads MNHEY; CDR2 reads SMNVEV (reference sequence). The trim removed 6 bases at V and 7 bases at J, leaving 2 bases unmatched. The CDR3 has 13 amino acids. The CDR3 DNA sequence: TGTGCCAGCAGGGACAGGGGGAGTGAAAAACTGTTTTTT. Protein product: CASRDRGSEKLFF.